The rows below give T cell receptor beta chains drawn from one sample of a study of blood T cell repertoires in COVID-19. Some clones are missing from TCRdb's copy, which holds only in-frame ones; the method was immunoSEQ multiplex PCR. Here the sample spans about 180,000 clones, roughly 82% being singletons. Sequences were obtained from peripheral blood. These receptors were collected from a woman in her seventies with acute or convalescent COVID-19. Both conserved end residues are part of each CDR3. A D gene is named only where the DNA matches it firmly. The size of a clone is reported for some rows only, either as once, few or many, or as a class for expanded clones.

>TRBV2|-|-|TRBJ1-1
CASSGVLNTEAFF
TGTGCCAGCAGTGGAGTATTGAACACTGAAGCTTTCTTT
>TRBV7-8|-|-|TRBJ1-2
CASSLGRNNNYGYTF
TGTGCCAGCAGCTTGGGGCGGAACAATAACTATGGCTACACCTTC
>TRBV9|-|-|TRBJ1-1
CASSEPQGVSQPEAFF
TGTGCCAGCAGCGAGCCCCAAGGGGTTTCCCAACCTGAAGCTTTCTTT
>TRBV4-3|-|TRBD1|TRBJ1-4
CASSRQGQGDEKLFF
TGCGCCAGCAGCCGCCAAGGGCAGGGGGATGAAAAACTGTTTTTT
>TRBV4-3|-|-|TRBJ1-2
CASSQDLAPAYGYTF
TGCGCCAGCAGCCAAGATCTAGCACCGGCGTATGGCTACACCTTC
>TRBV29-1|-|TRBD1|TRBJ2-3
CSVTDRGRSDTQYF
TGCAGCGTAACGGACAGGGGAAGGTCAGATACGCAGTATTTT
>TRBV5-1|-|TRBD2|TRBJ2-7
CASSILAGVLYEQYF
TGCGCCAGCAGCATACTAGCGGGGGTCCTCTACGAGCAGTACTTC
>TRBV7-2|few|-|TRBJ2-7
CASSLALRTGRASGHYEQYF
TGTGCCAGCAGCTTAGCGCTGAGGACAGGGAGGGCTAGCGGACACTACGAGCAGTACTTC
>TRBV15|-|-|TRBJ2-5
CATSRDREETQYF
TGTGCCACCAGCAGAGACAGGGAAGAGACCCAGTACTTC
>TRBV7-2|-|TRBD1|TRBJ1-2
CASSLSGTGGYGYTF
TGTGCCAGCAGCCTCTCCGGGACAGGGGGCTATGGCTACACCTTC
>TRBV5-5|few|-|TRBJ1-5
CASSLEGARQPQHF
TGTGCCAGCAGCTTGGAAGGGGCGCGGCAGCCCCAGCATTTT
>TRBV4-3|once|TRBD1|TRBJ2-7
CASSQEGQGIYEQYF
TGCGCCAGCAGCCAAGAAGGACAGGGAATCTACGAGCAGTACTTC
>TRBV19|-|TRBD2|TRBJ2-3
CASSIGSGGQGGDTQYF
TGTGCCAGTAGTATAGGCAGCGGGGGACAAGGGGGAGATACGCAGTATTTT
>TRBV28|once|TRBD1|TRBJ1-2
CASSLVGTGNYGYTF
TGTGCCAGCAGTTTGGTTGGGACAGGGAACTATGGCTACACCTTC
>TRBV13|-|TRBD2|TRBJ2-1
CASSPGTSGYNEQFF
TGTGCCAGCAGCCCCGGGACTAGCGGATACAATGAGCAGTTCTTC
>TRBV10-3|once|-|TRBJ1-2
CAISESSTVWSGYTF
TGTGCCATCAGTGAGTCGTCTACTGTCTGGTCGGGCTACACCTTC
>TRBV6-2/TRBV6-3|-|-|TRBJ2-5
CASSYRGETQYF
TGTGCCAGCAGTTATCGGGGAGAGACCCAGTACTTC
>TRBV14|-|-|TRBJ1-1
CASSQGGGNTEAFF
TGTGCCAGCAGCCAAGGGGGGGGGAACACTGAAGCTTTCTTT
>TRBV6-5|-|TRBD2|TRBJ2-1
CASGLAGGPEQFF
TGTGCCAGCGGACTAGCGGGAGGGCCTGAGCAGTTCTTC
>TRBV2|-|-|TRBJ2-1
CASSRARQGLYNEQFF
TGTGCCAGCAGCCGTGCACGGCAGGGCCTCTACAATGAGCAGTTCTTC
>TRBV6-2/TRBV6-3|few|-|TRBJ1-5
CASSSSGGNQPQHF
TGTGCCAGCAGTTCCAGCGGGGGCAATCAGCCCCAGCATTTT
>TRBV13|-|-|TRBJ2-1
CASSSRTRSEQFF
TGTGCCAGCAGCTCTCGGACTCGGAGTGAGCAGTTCTTC
>TRBV30|few|-|TRBJ1-1
CAWSVRGNSVMNTEAFF
TGTGCCTGGAGTGTACGGGGAAATAGCGTTATGAACACTGAAGCTTTCTTT
>TRBV6-5|once|-|TRBJ1-1
CASSSRTGNTEAFF
TGTGCCAGCAGCTCAAGGACTGGGAACACTGAAGCTTTCTTT
>TRBV3-1/TRBV3-2|-|-|TRBJ2-7
CASSQVVYEQYF
TGTGCCAGCAGCCAAGTAGTATACGAGCAGTACTTC
>TRBV23-1|-|TRBD1|TRBJ1-3
CASAPGQGFSSGNTIYF
TGCGCCAGCGCACCGGGACAGGGATTTAGCTCTGGAAACACCATATATTTT
>TRBV9|-|-|TRBJ1-5
CASSVDDYSNQPQHF
TGTGCCAGCAGCGTGGACGACTATAGCAATCAGCCCCAGCATTTT
>TRBV19|-|-|TRBJ1-1
CASSIRGTEAFF
TGTGCCAGTAGTATTCGAGGGACTGAAGCTTTCTTT
>TRBV5-1|once|TRBD1|TRBJ1-1
CASRRDRDSEAFF
TGCGCCAGCAGGCGCGACAGGGATTCTGAAGCTTTCTTT
>TRBV11-2|-|TRBD1|TRBJ2-1
CASSSGAGQGLGEQFF
TGTGCCAGCAGCTCCGGCGCGGGACAGGGGCTAGGGGAGCAGTTCTTC
>TRBV28|-|-|TRBJ2-5
CASPPTGLRMETQYF
TGTGCCAGCCCTCCCACCGGACTAAGGATGGAGACCCAGTACTTC
>TRBV27|-|TRBD2|TRBJ2-3
CASSPTVREGLPDTQYF
TGTGCCAGCAGTCCCACGGTGCGGGAGGGCCTCCCAGATACGCAGTATTTT
>TRBV7-2|-|-|TRBJ2-3
CASSLAGRDTQYF
TGTGCCAGCAGCTTAGCGGGGAGGGATACGCAGTATTTT
>TRBV5-6|-|TRBD1|TRBJ1-1
CASSPRTGAMNTEAFF
TGTGCCAGCAGCCCCAGGACAGGGGCGATGAACACTGAAGCTTTCTTT
>TRBV4-3|-|TRBD2|TRBJ2-7
CASSQAPGGYEQYF
TGCGCCAGCAGCCAAGCTCCGGGAGGCTACGAGCAGTACTTC
>TRBV9|-|TRBD1|TRBJ2-3
CASSAHQGARGDTQYF
TGTGCCAGCAGCGCCCATCAGGGGGCGCGTGGAGATACGCAGTATTTT
>TRBV7-2|-|-|TRBJ2-7
CASTLSSYEQYF
TGTGCCAGCACCTTGAGCTCCTACGAGCAGTACTTC
>TRBV11-2|once|-|TRBJ1-5
CASSLDVLGHDNNSNQPQHF
TGTGCCAGCAGCTTAGACGTCTTAGGACATGATAATAATAGCAATCAGCCCCAGCATTTT
>TRBV2|-|-|TRBJ2-3
CASKQADTQYF
TGTGCCAGCAAACAGGCAGATACGCAGTATTTT
>TRBV25-1|once|TRBD2|TRBJ2-3
CASSEGAGASQYF
TGTGCCAGCAGTGAAGGAGCGGGAGCTTCGCAGTATTTT
>TRBV5-4|-|TRBD1|TRBJ1-6
CASSLLDREDSPLHF
TGTGCCAGCAGCTTGCTGGACAGGGAGGACTCACCCCTCCACTTT
>TRBV28|-|TRBD2|TRBJ2-7
CASSFGTNEQYF
TGTGCCAGCAGTTTTGGGACTAATGAGCAGTACTTC
>TRBV11-2|-|TRBD1|TRBJ2-3
CASSLEQGVRRTDTQYF
TGTGCCAGCAGCTTAGAACAGGGGGTCAGGAGAACAGATACGCAGTATTTT
>TRBV9|-|TRBD1|TRBJ1-2
CASSVTPGQGGNYGYTF
TGTGCCAGCAGCGTAACCCCCGGACAGGGCGGAAACTATGGCTACACCTTC
>TRBV4-1|few|TRBD2|TRBJ2-3
CASSQVGPAGGPKSRDTQYF
TGCGCCAGCAGCCAAGTAGGTCCAGCGGGAGGGCCAAAGAGTAGAGATACGCAGTATTTT
>TRBV21-1|-|-|TRBJ2-2
CASRYRVGGELFF
TGTGCCAGCAGATACAGGGTAGGCGGGGAGCTGTTTTTT
>TRBV10-3|few|TRBD1|TRBJ2-3
CAISALNVGQGTDTQYF
TGTGCCATCAGCGCGTTGAATGTGGGACAGGGGACAGATACGCAGTATTTT
>TRBV7-8|-|-|TRBJ1-6
CASSLFHGLSNSPLHF
TGTGCCAGCAGCTTGTTCCACGGACTGTCTAATTCACCCCTCCACTTT
>TRBV7-3|-|TRBD2|TRBJ2-5
CASSPTAAGGKETQYF
TGTGCCAGCAGCCCGACCGCAGCGGGGGGGAAAGAGACCCAGTACTTC
>TRBV15|-|-|TRBJ2-1
CATSRGGGGNNEQFF
TGTGCCACCAGCAGAGGGGGGGGCGGGAATAATGAGCAGTTCTTC
>TRBV3-1/TRBV3-2|few|TRBD2|TRBJ2-1
CASSITGTSDYEQFF
TGTGCCAGCAGCATAACCGGGACTAGCGACTATGAGCAGTTCTTC
>TRBV2|-|-|TRBJ2-1
CASNLGLSNEQFF
TGTGCCAGCAACTTGGGACTCTCCAATGAGCAGTTCTTC
>TRBV2|-|-|TRBJ2-3
CASSDNTQYF
TGTGCCAGCAGTGACAATACGCAGTATTTT